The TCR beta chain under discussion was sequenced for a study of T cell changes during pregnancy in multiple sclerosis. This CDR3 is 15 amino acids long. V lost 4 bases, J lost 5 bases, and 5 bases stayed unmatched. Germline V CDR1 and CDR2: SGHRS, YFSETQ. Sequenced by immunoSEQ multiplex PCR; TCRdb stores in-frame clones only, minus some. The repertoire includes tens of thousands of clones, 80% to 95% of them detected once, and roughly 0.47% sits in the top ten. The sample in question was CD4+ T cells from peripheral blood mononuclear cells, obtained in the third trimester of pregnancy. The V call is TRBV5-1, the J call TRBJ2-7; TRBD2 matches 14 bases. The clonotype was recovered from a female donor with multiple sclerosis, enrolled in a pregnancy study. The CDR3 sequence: CASSARLAGGDEQYF. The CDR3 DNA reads TGCGCCAGCAGCGCTCGACTAGCGGGGGGGGACGAGCAGTACTTC.